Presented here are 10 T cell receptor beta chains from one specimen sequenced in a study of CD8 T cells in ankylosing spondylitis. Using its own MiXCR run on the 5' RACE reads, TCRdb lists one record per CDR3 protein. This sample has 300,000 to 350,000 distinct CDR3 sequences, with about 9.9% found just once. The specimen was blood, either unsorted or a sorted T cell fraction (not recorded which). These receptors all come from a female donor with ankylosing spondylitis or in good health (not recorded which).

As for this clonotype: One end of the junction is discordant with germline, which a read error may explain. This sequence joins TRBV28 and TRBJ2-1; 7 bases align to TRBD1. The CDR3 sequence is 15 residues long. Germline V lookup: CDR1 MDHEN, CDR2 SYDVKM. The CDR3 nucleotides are TGTGCCAGCACCCCACAGGGGCGATTCTACAATGAGCAGTGCTTC. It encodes CASTPQGRFYNEQCF.

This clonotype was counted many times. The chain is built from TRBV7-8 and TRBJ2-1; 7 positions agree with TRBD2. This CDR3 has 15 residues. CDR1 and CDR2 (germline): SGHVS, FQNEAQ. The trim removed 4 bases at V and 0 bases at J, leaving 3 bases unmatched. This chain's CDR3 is CASSSRGSSYNEQFF. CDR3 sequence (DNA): TGTGCCAGCAGCTCGCGGGGGAGCTCCTACAATGAGCAGTTCTTC.

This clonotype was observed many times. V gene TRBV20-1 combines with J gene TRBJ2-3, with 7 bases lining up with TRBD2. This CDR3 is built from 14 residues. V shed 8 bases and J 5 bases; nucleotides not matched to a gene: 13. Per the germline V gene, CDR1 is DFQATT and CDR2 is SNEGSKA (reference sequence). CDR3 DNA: TGCAGTCGGGCCGTGGGGGGGGTCCGAGATACGCAGTATTTT. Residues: CSRAVGGVRDTQYF.

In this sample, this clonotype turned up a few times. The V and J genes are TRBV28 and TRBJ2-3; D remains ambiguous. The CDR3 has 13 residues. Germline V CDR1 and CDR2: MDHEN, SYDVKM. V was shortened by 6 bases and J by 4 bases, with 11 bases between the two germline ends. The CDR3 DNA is TGTGCCAGCAGCCCTCCGGAAGCAGATACGCAGTATTTT. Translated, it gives CASSPPEADTQYF.

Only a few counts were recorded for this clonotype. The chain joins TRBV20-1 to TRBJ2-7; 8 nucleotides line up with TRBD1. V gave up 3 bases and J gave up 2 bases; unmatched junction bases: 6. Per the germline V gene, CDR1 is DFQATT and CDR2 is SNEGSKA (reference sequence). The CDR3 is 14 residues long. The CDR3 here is CSASKDREPYEQYF. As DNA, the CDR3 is TGCAGTGCTAGTAAGGACAGGGAACCCTACGAGCAGTACTTC.

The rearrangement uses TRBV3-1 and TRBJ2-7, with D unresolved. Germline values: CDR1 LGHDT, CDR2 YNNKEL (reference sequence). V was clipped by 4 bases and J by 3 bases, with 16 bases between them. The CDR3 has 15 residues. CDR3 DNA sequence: TGTGCCAGCAGCCTCTCCGGGTCCCCGATCTACGAGCAGTACTTC. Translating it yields CASSLSGSPIYEQYF.

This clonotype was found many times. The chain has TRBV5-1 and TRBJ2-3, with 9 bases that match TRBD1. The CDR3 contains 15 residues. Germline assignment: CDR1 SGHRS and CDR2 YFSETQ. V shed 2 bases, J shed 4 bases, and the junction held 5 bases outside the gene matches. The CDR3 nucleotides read TGCGCCAGCAGCTTCCGGGACAGGGAGGCAGATACGCAGTATTTT. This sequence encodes CASSFRDREADTQYF.

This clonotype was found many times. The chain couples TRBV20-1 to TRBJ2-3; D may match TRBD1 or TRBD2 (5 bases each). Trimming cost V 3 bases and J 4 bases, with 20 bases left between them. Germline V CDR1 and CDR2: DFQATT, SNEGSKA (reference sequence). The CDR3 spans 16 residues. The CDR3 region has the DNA TGCAGTGCTAGTCCCCTCGGGACCCCTACCCCAGATACGCAGTATTTT. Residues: CSASPLGTPTPDTQYF.

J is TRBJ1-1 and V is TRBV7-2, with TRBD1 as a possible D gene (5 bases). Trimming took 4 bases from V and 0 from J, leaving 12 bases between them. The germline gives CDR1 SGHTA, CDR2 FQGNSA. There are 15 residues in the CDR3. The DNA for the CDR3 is TGTGCCAGCAGCTCTCGGGGGAACTTGAACACTGAAGCTTTCTTT. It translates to CASSSRGNLNTEAFF.

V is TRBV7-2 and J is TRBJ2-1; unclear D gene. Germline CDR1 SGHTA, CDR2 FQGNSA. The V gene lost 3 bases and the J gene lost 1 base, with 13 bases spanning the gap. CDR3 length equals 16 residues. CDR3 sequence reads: CASSFYIISSYNEQFF. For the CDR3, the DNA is TGTGCCAGCAGCTTTTACATAATTTCGTCCTACAATGAGCAGTTCTTC.